The sequence of this TCR beta chain was determined in a study of cytomegalovirus exposure and HLA in healthy donors (dated by TCRdb to 2017 to 2019). Regarding the complete study: In an earlier analysis of some 550 of the donors, 250 to 300 Gb of sequence data and some 120 million unique TCR beta sequences from about 179 million T cells were reported. Roughly 310 gigabases of sequencing data and some 85 million unique TCR sequences were included in an early release covering around 650 HLA-typed donors. Of the 398 genotyped donors, 70% to 90% were placed in the genetic ancestry cluster associated with self-reported Caucasian donors. The study aimed to test whether signatures of past pathogen exposure could be identified by cataloging public T cell receptors. The study profiled the T cell repertoires of some 610 subjects by immunosequencing and related them to cytomegalovirus serostatus. In addition to the first cohort of several hundred subjects, a separate validation cohort of around 110 different subjects was used. The study combined high-throughput TCR immunosequencing, statistical association of individual TCRs with disease status, and machine learning to predict cytomegalovirus infection status. In a later analysis, previously published TCR beta repertoires from 550 to 700 donors were re-analyzed and high-resolution HLA genotyping was added so that TCR occurrence patterns could be studied. Rather than drawing on any new phenotypic data, the later analysis identified candidate immune exposures from TCR beta sequences and the way those sequences occurred across donors. In an earlier analysis of 587 of the donors, high-throughput TCR beta sequencing was used to judge whether each TCR beta V gene segment behaved as functional or pseudogenic. Donor age, sex, ethnicity and CMV serostatus were compiled together with the repertoire data. Genome-wide SNP genotypes for about 55% of the 666 donors were used in a later genetic analysis, which treated that subset as a discovery cohort. Every repertoire in the discovery cohort had been generated on one and the same sequencing platform. HLA typing covered class I and class II loci at four-digit resolution. Typing coverage varied by locus: about 620-630 donors for A, B, C, DRB1 and DQB1; roughly 510 for DQA1; approximately 570 for DPA1; 450 to 480 for DPB1. Four or five DR-DQ haplotypes were handled as single units for association and clustering, since linkage in the cohort was strong. On average, approximately 250,000 unique TCR beta nucleotide sequences were sequenced per donor among 398 genotyped donors of the cohort, with roughly 18% of those sequences being non-productive.

Receptor amplification or capture employed the immunoSEQ multiplex PCR assay. For the multiplex PCR, a mixture combining 60 forward primers for TCR Vbeta segments and 13 reverse primers for TCR Jbeta segments was used. The CDR3 region of rearranged TCR beta genes was amplified from genomic DNA by a multiplex PCR assay. On the Illumina HiSeq System, the amplified TCR beta libraries were sequenced as 87-base-pair reads. Per the source publication's procedure: A later analysis counted about 80 million unique TCR beta chains across the 600 to 850 repertoires, and 10 million to 12 million of these chains were shared by at least two donors. Raw reads were error-corrected and collapsed into unique sequences by a nearest-neighbor algorithm in which closely related sequences were merged to remove PCR and sequencing errors. CDR3 sequences were aligned to IMGT reference sequences to assign V, D and J gene segments. Each retained sequence needed at least a six-nucleotide match to both a V gene segment and a J gene segment. Rearrangements were called productive when the CDR3 lacked stop codons and stayed in frame with V and J; all others were non-productive. CDR3 was defined by IMGT convention, running from the second conserved V-encoded cysteine to the conserved J-encoded phenylalanine. Sequences without an unambiguous match to a single V gene segment were excluded from the earlier analysis of almost 600 of the donors. An earlier analysis of a few hundred of the donors called V segments functional above 56.7% productive rearrangements and segregating when the between-donor standard deviation exceeded 5%. A statistical classification framework was built to diagnose cytomegalovirus status from the catalog of TCR beta chain sequences. In a later analysis, TCR nucleotide sequences were compared against IMGT/GENE-DB human TR gene sequences so that V and J genes could be assigned. Using the TCRdist pipeline, a later analysis assigned CDR3 sequences along with most-parsimonious VDJ recombination scenarios. A later analysis defined each TCR beta chain by its CDR3 amino acid sequence plus V-gene family, and excluded reads lacking a unique V-gene family. As a way to deal with suspected cross-contamination and a sequencing artifact, a later analysis dropped under 600 nucleotide sequences that were highly shared and had low generation probability. A later analysis calculated a clonal expansion index for each public chain from normalized within-repertoire ranks of inferred template counts. In a later analysis, generation probabilities were computed with a VDJ recombination model fitted to out-of-frame rearrangements, and the resulting probabilities were checked against IGoR. A later analysis scored TCR-TCR, TCR-HLA and TCR-CMV co-occurrence with hypergeometric tests, applying a repertoire-size bias correction to TCR pairs. A later analysis estimated false discovery rates by permuting HLA or CMV assignments 20 times. In a later analysis, co-occurring TCRs were grouped using DBSCAN, and TCRdist sequence similarity was added for clustering within HLA-allele-positive subsets. Co-occurrence clustering excluded repertoires with fewer than 30,000 or more than 120,000 public chains, plus five with anomalous nucleotide sharing. TCRdb stores this immuneACCESS table with in-frame sequences only. Part of the clones is absent; in the studies checked, under half of the shortfall reflects unresolved V genes, and no reason is known for the rest. V and J calls and clone size are those listed in that table; D and trimming were worked out from the DNA. Here the sample has about 160,000 clones; approximately 72% occur a single time. The ten most abundant clones make up 1.4% to 1.5% of the sample.

General findings and caveats noted by the study authors: The study listed 164 TCR beta chains as associated with cytomegalovirus. A further reported finding was that TCR beta sequences accurately predicted the HLA-A and HLA-B alleles for most subjects in the first cohort. In a later analysis, HLA-associated TCR beta chains were found to be more clonally expanded and to have lower generation probabilities than equally common non-associated chains. HLA typing was unavailable for some donors at each locus, so association tests used only the typed subset. The sequencing pipeline was judged likely to have produced a cluster of highly shared sequence variants as a technical artifact. Several of the top co-occurrence clusters appeared to be linked to parvovirus B19, influenza, CMV and Epstein-Barr virus, according to a later analysis. In a later analysis, the rate of TCR association differed among HLA loci, with DRB1 alleles having the most associated TCRs and HLA-C alleles having the fewest. In both the original and validation cohorts, the classifier was reported to diagnose cytomegalovirus status with high specificity and sensitivity. Correlated functional status among segregating V segments might be attributable to linkage disequilibrium, but an unknown experimental factor could not be ruled out. Strong co-occurrence of HLA alleles, especially DR and DQ, made assigning TCR associations to individual alleles difficult. In vitro tests confirmed that three of the cytomegalovirus-associated TCR beta chains recognize cytomegalovirus antigens. CMV serostatus was the only immune exposure information available for the cohort. Only TCR beta chains were sequenced in this cohort, and the absence of alpha or paired-chain data limited detectable features. An association between a missense DCLRE1C variant and V-gene and J-gene trimming of TCR beta chains was found in a later genetic analysis and replicated in an independent cohort. In a later analysis, 16,951 TCR beta sequences were associated with specific HLA alleles at a false discovery rate of 0.05. A later genetic analysis reported fewer N-insertions in productive TCRs among donors in an Asian-associated ancestry cluster than the roughly 620-donor mean. The presence/absence analyses assumed that sequencing depth was roughly uniform across donors, and that assumption may not be true. Broadly in line with IMGT annotations, most TCR beta V segments showed up in productive rearrangements about 90% or about 30% of the time in an earlier analysis of 450 to 750 of the donors. Across donors, most TCR sequences were observed very rarely, whereas some public TCRs were present in many individuals. Because counts were too low, seventeen rarely observed V segments, including chromosome 9 orphons, were excluded from the earlier analysis of 587 of the donors. According to the authors, the approach could potentially be generalized to other disease states and immunological phenotypes. A later analysis found that most CMV-associated TCR beta chains appeared HLA-restricted, with HLA associations seemingly driven largely by CMV exposure.

In total, roughly 710 healthy bone marrow donors made up the cohort. Cohort members were all nominally healthy when sampled, although unrecorded immune exposures were likely present. The donor tested CMV seronegative, placing the donor among the 300 to 450 seronegative members of the cohort. A peripheral blood sample was provided by each donor, and peripheral blood mononuclear cells were used for TCR beta sequencing. The Qiagen DNeasy Blood Extraction Kit was used to extract genomic DNA from the blood cell samples. For this clone: The antigen it recognizes is unknown. There are no base qualities to consult, and no much larger clone falls within one base.

This clonotype was sampled from a man between 45 and 60 years old in good health and CMV-seronegative. The sample taken for sequencing was PBMCs.

The CDR3 sequence is CASSVGLAGAYSTDTQYF. The DNA sequence is TGTGCCAGCAGCGTAGGACTAGCGGGGGCCTATAGCACAGATACGCAGTATTTT. The rearranged segments are TRBV9 and TRBJ2-3, with 12 junctional bases fitting TRBD2. Its CDR3 holds 18 amino acids, cysteine through phenylalanine. CDR3 DNA is the only sequence kept; it has 54 bases, read in frame from the first base. The germline V gene gives CDR1 as SGDLS and CDR2 as YYNGEE. Here V drops 0 bases and J drops 0 bases, and the junction holds 5 bases not matched to any gene.